Only a few counts were recorded for the clone carrying this T cell receptor beta chain. The antigen is unknown. A much larger clone lies one base from this, so it may be a read error. Using RNA template, CDR3s of TCR alpha and beta were amplified with iRepertoire arm-PCR. TCRdb re-called the multiplex PCR reads with MiXCR, one entry per CDR3 protein. Among roughly 200,000 distinct CDR3 sequences listed, about 32% were seen once. CDR1 is SGHTA, CDR2 FQGNSA, per germline. The length of the CDR3 is 10 residues. The entry originates in a study of glioma-infiltrating T cells. Broader study findings: Gliomas, especially low-grade, showed above-expected tissue-blood divergence; non-neoplastic patients showed below.

The chain combines TRBV7-2 with TRBJ1-2; D remains ambiguous. The sequenced sample was glioma tissue, nonneoplastic brain tissue, or PBMCs (not recorded which). This sequence was found in a human donor with low-grade glioma or glioblastoma, undergoing nonglioma brain surgery, or in good health (not recorded which). The CDR3 region has the DNA TGTGCCAGCGGTAACTATGGCCACACCTTC. Its protein is CASGNYGHTF.